The rows below give T cell receptor beta chains drawn from one sample of a study of CD8 T cells in ankylosing spondylitis. Via MiXCR, TCRdb re-called the 5' RACE reads, giving one row per CDR3 protein. The sample contains some 140,000 distinct CDR3 sequences, 7.5% to 9.5% of which appear only once. Sequenced sample: synovial fluid, either unsorted or a sorted T cell fraction (not recorded which). These receptors came from a male donor with ankylosing spondylitis. CDR3s include the opening cysteine and the closing phenylalanine or tryptophan. A D gene is named only where the DNA matches it firmly. The size entry is marked missing in some rows and otherwise reads once, few, many or a size class.

J gene,clone size,V gene,D gene,CDR3 DNA,CDR3 protein
TRBJ2-4,many,TRBV10-3,NA,TGTGCCATCAGTGAGTCGACATCCACAGACCTAGCCAAAAACATTCAGTACTTC,CAISESTSTDLAKNIQYF
TRBJ2-5,many,TRBV5-1,NA,TGCGCCAGCAGCTTGGAAGAGACCCAGTACTTC,CASSLEETQYF
TRBJ2-2,many,TRBV14,NA,TGTGCCAGCAGCCAAGTAGGAGGACACAAGAACACCGGGGAGCTGTTTTTT,CASSQVGGHKNTGELFF
TRBJ1-1,many,TRBV5-6,NA,TGTGCCAGCAGCTGGGACTGGACGAACACTGAAGCTTTCTTT,CASSWDWTNTEAFF
TRBJ2-5,many,TRBV2,TRBD1,TGTGCCAGCAGGACAGGGGGTAGCCAAGAGACCCAGTACTTC,CASRTGGSQETQYF
TRBJ2-7,few,TRBV5-1,NA,TGCGCCAGCAGCTGGTCGGGGGACCCCTACTTAGGAGAGCAGTACTTC,CASSWSGDPYLGEQYF
TRBJ2-5,many,TRBV20-1,NA,TGCAGTGCTTTCAACCCCGGACAGCAAGAGACCCAGTACTTC,CSAFNPGQQETQYF
TRBJ1-3,many,TRBV5-1,TRBD1,TGCGCCAGCAGCTTGGAAGGGACAGTCTACTCTGGAAACACCATATATTTT,CASSLEGTVYSGNTIYF
TRBJ1-1,many,TRBV20-1,NA,TGCAGTGCTAGAGACACGGGGGGGCTTTGGACTGAAGCTTTCTTT,CSARDTGGLWTEAFF
TRBJ2-5,many,TRBV7-3,NA,TGTGCCAGCAGCTTATCAATTAGTCAAGAGACCCAGTACTTC,CASSLSISQETQYF
TRBJ1-2,few,TRBV6-1,NA,TGTGCCAGCAGTCCTAACAGGGACCTATATGGCTACACCTTC,CASSPNRDLYGYTF
TRBJ1-5,NA,TRBV6-1,NA,TGTGCCAGCAGCGAAGGGTTTAGGGGTCAGCCCCAGCATTTT,CASSEGFRGQPQHF
TRBJ2-2,many,TRBV28,NA,TGTGCCAGCAGATTGCGGGCTGGTCGGACCGGGGAGCTGTTTTTT,CASRLRAGRTGELFF
TRBJ1-5,many,TRBV27,NA,TGTGCCAGCAGCAGCCCTTCAGGGGGCAATCAGCCCCAGCATTTT,CASSSPSGGNQPQHF
TRBJ2-2,few,TRBV7-9,NA,TGTGCCAGCAGCTGGGGTAGCGCTAACACCGGGGAGCTGTTTTTT,CASSWGSANTGELFF
TRBJ2-2,many,TRBV29-1,NA,TGCAGCGTTGTAGCGGCCCTGAACACCGGGGAGCTGTTTTTT,CSVVAALNTGELFF
TRBJ2-5,many,TRBV5-1,NA,TGCGCCAGCAGCTTGTATACCAGCAAAGAGACCCAGTACTTC,CASSLYTSKETQYF
TRBJ1-4,NA,TRBV5-1,NA,TGCGCCAGCAGCCCCAGGTCTTCGGCAACAACTAATGAAAAACTGTTTTTT,CASSPRSSATTNEKLFF
TRBJ1-2,many,TRBV10-3,TRBD1,TGTGCCATCAGTGAGCCTCCGGGACAGGAAACCTATGGCTACACCTTC,CAISEPPGQETYGYTF
TRBJ1-6,NA,TRBV4-1,TRBD1,TGCGCCAGCAGCCAAATGCCGGGACAGGGGAATTCACCCCTCCACTTT,CASSQMPGQGNSPLHF
TRBJ2-5,few,TRBV7-2,TRBD1,TGTGCCAGCAGCTTAGCGATCCGGACAGGGGGCAGGGGGACCCAGTACTTC,CASSLAIRTGGRGTQYF
TRBJ2-3,many,TRBV13,NA,TGTGCCAGCAGCTCTTTAACGATCAGCACAGATACGCAGTATTTT,CASSSLTISTDTQYF
TRBJ2-7,NA,TRBV20-1,NA,TGCAGTGCTAGAGAGGCCTCCTACGAGCAGTACTTC,CSAREASYEQYF
TRBJ2-7,many,TRBV5-1,TRBD1,TGCGCCAGCAGCCCGGACAGGGGACCTACGAAGCAGTACTTC,CASSPDRGPTKQYF
TRBJ2-3,few,TRBV20-1,TRBD1,TGCAGTGCCAGACAGGGGTGGGGGGATACGCAGTATTTT,CSARQGWGDTQYF
TRBJ2-5,NA,TRBV10-2,TRBD2,TGCGCCCCACAAGGAACTAGCGGGAGGGAGGGAGAGACCCAGTACTTC,CAPQGTSGREGETQYF
TRBJ2-1,NA,TRBV20-1,NA,TGCAGTGCATTGCTTCGGGAGAGGTACAATGAGCAGTTCTTC,CSALLRERYNEQFF
TRBJ2-2,many,TRBV10-3,TRBD1,TGTGCCATCAGTGGGGACAGGGACTCCGGGGAGCTGTTTTTT,CAISGDRDSGELFF
TRBJ1-4,few,TRBV20-1,NA,TGCAGTGCTAGTCCCAGGGGCAGCGGAGAGTTGGGTGAAAAACTGTTTTTT,CSASPRGSGELGEKLFF
TRBJ2-3,NA,TRBV5-1,TRBD2,TGCGCCAGCAGCTGGGGGACTAGCGGAGGGGCAGATACGCAGTATTTT,CASSWGTSGGADTQYF
TRBJ2-1,many,TRBV4-2,NA,TGTGCCAGCAGCCAAGGGGGGAGCTCCTACAATGAGCAGTTCTTC,CASSQGGSSYNEQFF
TRBJ2-2,medium-sized,TRBV10-1,NA,TGCGCCAGCAAAAAGGGGAGGAACACCGGGGAGCTGTTTTTT,CASKKGRNTGELFF
TRBJ2-1,few,TRBV6-5,TRBD1,TGTGCCAGCAGTTACAGACAGGGGGAGCAGTTCTTC,CASSYRQGEQFF
TRBJ2-3,few,TRBV15,NA,TGTGCCACCAGCAGAGGAGGGGGGGCCGCTGATACGCAGTATTTT,CATSRGGGAADTQYF
TRBJ2-3,NA,TRBV20-1,NA,TGCAGTGCTAGAAGGCCCCCTGAGGGGGGGATTTCTGATACGCAGTATTTT,CSARRPPEGGISDTQYF
TRBJ2-3,many,TRBV5-1,NA,TGCGCCAGCAGCCTTTTTACGAGACAGGATGGAGATACGCAGTATTTT,CASSLFTRQDGDTQYF
TRBJ2-1,many,TRBV5-1,NA,TGCGCCAGCAGCTTATCCGGGGTGATTTACGGAGATGAGCAGTTCTTC,CASSLSGVIYGDEQFF
TRBJ2-7,few,TRBV5-5,TRBD1,TGTGCCAGCAGCTCCGGGACAGCAAACTCCTACGAGCAGTACTTC,CASSSGTANSYEQYF
TRBJ2-5,many,TRBV20-1,NA,TGCAGTGCTAGAGAAAGGATGAATATGGAGACCCAGTACTTC,CSARERMNMETQYF
TRBJ2-1,few,TRBV29-1,NA,TGCAGCGTTTGGGGACAGCTAGTCCCCGGGGGCTACAATGAGCAGTTCTTC,CSVWGQLVPGGYNEQFF
TRBJ2-7,NA,TRBV20-1,NA,TGCAGTCCCCGAGGACCTAGTCGATCCTACGAGCAGTACTTC,CSPRGPSRSYEQYF
TRBJ2-7,many,TRBV4-2,TRBD2,TGTGCCAGCAGCCAAGATCTAGCGGGCTCCTACGAGCAGTACTTC,CASSQDLAGSYEQYF
TRBJ1-2,NA,TRBV10-3,NA,TGTGCCATCCGTCGAGGTCCTAACTATGGCTACACCTTC,CAIRRGPNYGYTF
TRBJ1-2,many,TRBV7-8,NA,TGTGCCAGCAGCTTATCTCGGACGTCCCGCTATGGCTACACCTTC,CASSLSRTSRYGYTF
TRBJ2-2,few,TRBV7-3,NA,TGTGCCAGCAGTCTGTCCGGGGAGCTGTTTTTT,CASSLSGELFF
TRBJ1-1,NA,TRBV4-3,TRBD1,TGCGCCAGCAGCCAACGGACAGGGGGTTTGGTGAACACTGAAGCTTTCTTT,CASSQRTGGLVNTEAFF
TRBJ1-3,few,TRBV12-3/TRBV12-4,NA,TGTGCCAGCTCCACTAGGGGTGGGGCCTCGGGAAACACCATATATTTT,CASSTRGGASGNTIYF
TRBJ2-7,many,TRBV4-2,NA,TGTGCCAGCAGCCAATACCGGGGGAGCTACGAGCAGTACTTC,CASSQYRGSYEQYF